This T cell receptor beta chain was documented in a study of T-cell reconstitution after alpha-beta-depleted transplantation in children. Study observations and caveats: In some patients, recipient T cells and intrathymic progenitors surviving conditioning explained high day-60 diversity. In patients about two months after transplant, alpha-beta T cells reportedly arose from several hundred expanded graft clones. One year post-transplant, T-cell counts and diversity were largely derived from T cells produced anew.

This clonotype was counted many times. Its matching antigen is unknown. V trimming: 1 base; J trimming: 4 bases; junction bases outside the gene matches: 3. The CDR3 extends over 16 amino acids. Germline CDR1 is SGHTA and CDR2 is FQGTGA. For TCRbeta, the library was prepared with unique molecular identifiers. Via MiXCR, TCRdb re-called the PCR reads, giving one row per CDR3 protein. Of just under 350,000 distinct CDR3 sequences listed, around 15% are singletons. Specimen: PBMCs, mostly from graft donor cells, collected 360 days after TCRalphabeta/CD19-depleted stem cell transplant. The source of this sequence is a male patient aged 2 to 9 who had a stem cell transplant for acute lymphoblastic leukemia, so the T cells may come from the graft donor. The chain recombines TRBV7-3 with TRBJ2-3; 12 positions agree with TRBD2. The CDR3 protein is CASSLRLAGESDTQYF. In DNA form, the CDR3 reads TGTGCCAGCAGCTTAAGACTAGCGGGAGAATCAGATACGCAGTATTTT.